The 22 T cell receptor beta chains below were found in one sample sequenced in a study of blood T cell repertoires in COVID-19. Data came from immunoSEQ multiplex PCR; TCRdb stores just in-frame clones and leaves some out. The sample lists 60,000 or so clones, roughly 70% seen once, with 51% in the top ten. The specimen sequenced was PBMCs or T cells enriched from blood (not recorded which). The receptors stem from a woman aged 60 to 75 who had been exposed to COVID-19.

The chain employs TRBV6-2 or TRBV6-3 and TRBJ2-2, with 11 bases that match TRBD2. Per germline, CDR1 MNHEY and CDR2 SVGEGT. The CDR3 runs 15 residues. The ends lost 2 bases at V and 4 bases at J; junction bases unmatched: 0. The CDR3 DNA is TGTGCCAGCAGTTACGGACTAGCGGGCACCGGGGAGCTGTTTTTT. Translation: CASSYGLAGTGELFF.

The rearrangement joins TRBV6-4 to TRBJ1-6, with 8 bases identical to TRBD1. The CDR3 contains 13 residues. The V segment lost 5 bases and the J segment 11 bases; nucleotides outside the gene matches: 5. Germline V gene lookup returns CDR1 MRHNA and CDR2 SNTAGT. The DNA of the CDR3 is TGTGCCAGCAGTAGAAAACAGGGGGCACCCCTCCACTTT. As protein: CASSRKQGAPLHF.

This clone was seen a few times. This chain links TRBV7-6 with TRBJ2-5; 7 bases are a match to TRBD1. CDR1 is SGHVS, CDR2 FNYEAQ, per germline. This CDR3 contains 13 residues. V dropped 3 bases and J dropped 5; count of bases not matched to a gene: 3. Here the CDR3 DNA reads TGTGCCAGCAGCTTTACAGGGGCGGAGACCCAGTACTTC. Amino acids: CASSFTGAETQYF.

There are a few counts of this clone. The chain recombines TRBV30 with TRBJ2-2; D perhaps matches TRBD1 (6 bases). V was trimmed by 4 bases and J by 1 base, leaving 13 bases between them. This CDR3 comprises 15 residues. The V gene's germline CDR1 is GTSNPN and CDR2 SVGIG (reference sequence). CDR3 nucleotide sequence: TGTGCCTGGAAAGTTTTGGACAGGAACACCGGGGAGCTGTTTTTT. Translation: CAWKVLDRNTGELFF.

The genes are TRBV27 and TRBJ1-1; perhaps TRBD1 as D (5 bases). Trimming left V 8 bases short and J 4 bases short, with 20 bases between. Germline V gene data show CDR1 as MNHEY and CDR2 as SMNVEV (reference sequence). The CDR3 totals 15 residues. The CDR3 reads CASYPGRGVSTEAFF. The CDR3 DNA follows: TGTGCCAGCTATCCTGGGAGGGGAGTGAGCACTGAAGCTTTCTTT.

The chain employs TRBV4-2 and TRBJ2-2; tentatively, D is TRBD2 (7 bases). The V gene lost 0 bases and the J gene lost 7 bases, with 15 bases spanning the gap. The CDR3 length is 16 residues. CDR1 LGHNA and CDR2 YNFKEQ come from the germline V gene. The CDR3 bases are TGTGCCAGCAGCCAAGATGGTTCGGGGGGCCACGGGGAGCTGTTTTTT. Its protein product is CASSQDGSGGHGELFF.

The V and J genes are TRBV5-1 and TRBJ1-1; TRBD1 agrees at 9 bases. Germline V CDR1 and CDR2: SGHRS, YFSETQ. The CDR3 is made up of 16 amino acids. With V trimmed by 0 bases and J by 1 base, 4 bases remained unmatched. CDR3 DNA: TGCGCCAGCAGCTTGGGGACAGGGGAAACGAACACTGAAGCTTTCTTT. Its protein is CASSLGTGETNTEAFF.

This clone was seen a single time. The chain links TRBV5-4 to TRBJ2-2, with 7 nucleotides matching TRBD2. CDR1 is SGHNT and CDR2 is YYREEE in the germline V gene (reference sequence). The CDR3 has 15 amino acids. V dropped 4 bases and J dropped 1; count of bases not matched to a gene: 4. This CDR3 reads CASSRGGENTGELFF. The CDR3 nucleotides are TGTGCCAGCAGCAGGGGAGGGGAGAACACCGGGGAGCTGTTTTTT. Combining the CDR3 with reference TRBV5-4 and TRBJ2-2 gives the whole variable domain ETGVTQSPTHLIKTRGQQVTLRCSSQSGHNTVSWYQQALGQGPQFIFQYYREEENGRGNFPPRFSGLQFPNYSSELNVNALELDDSALYLCASSRGGENTGELFFGEGSRLTVL.

There are a few counts of this clone. The chain carries TRBV2 and TRBJ2-7; D might be TRBD1 (5 bases). The CDR3 is 13 residues long. Germline values: CDR1 SNHLY, CDR2 FYNNEI. Trimming took 8 bases from V and 3 from J, leaving 14 bases between them. The CDR3 nucleotides are TGTGCCAGCTGTGGGGCCCCCCTCTACGAGCAGTACTTC. It specifies CASCGAPLYEQYF.

The chain recombines TRBV18 with TRBJ1-6; 7 bases are shared with TRBD1. Losses at the gene ends were 2 bases for V and 7 bases for J; bases not matched to a gene: 5. The length of the CDR3 is 15 residues. The V gene's germline CDR1 is KGHSH and CDR2 LQKENI. DNA for the CDR3: TGTGCCAGCTCACCAGGAGGGGGCGGAAATTCACCCCTCCACTTT. The encoded protein is CASSPGGGGNSPLHF.

The genes are TRBV19 and TRBJ1-1; TRBD1 might be the D (5 bases). The V end was cut by 1 base, the J end by 1 base, with 10 bases between. Germline loops: CDR1 LNHDA, CDR2 SQIVND (reference sequence). CDR3 length: 15 amino acids. In nucleotides, the CDR3 is TGTGCCAGTAGTATAGCCAGGACAACGAACACTGAAGCTTTCTTT. The encoded protein is CASSIARTTNTEAFF.

CDR3 loop: CASSTDRVYSPLHF. DNA of the CDR3: TGCGCCAGCAGCACTGACAGGGTGTATTCACCCCTCCACTTT. The V gene is TRBV5-1, the J gene TRBJ1-6; 7 bases map to TRBD1. V lost 4 bases to trimming and J lost 8 bases; unmatched junction nucleotides: 6. The CDR3 consists of 14 residues. Germline lookup yields CDR1 SGHRS and CDR2 YFSETQ.

This rearrangement joins TRBV11-2 to TRBJ1-6; the D is unclear. Germline V gene data show CDR1 as SGHAT and CDR2 as FQNNGV. The V end was cut by 2 bases, the J end by 11 bases, with 13 bases between. CDR3 size: 14 residues. CDR3 bases: TGTGCCAGCAGCTTAACTGCGAGGGAAACACCCCTCCACTTT. Translated: CASSLTARETPLHF. Combining the CDR3 with reference TRBV11-2 and TRBJ1-6 gives the whole variable domain EAGVAQSPRYKIIEKRQSVAFWCNPISGHATLYWYQQILGQGPKLLIQFQNNGVVDDSQLPKDRFSAERLKGVDSTLKIQPAKLEDSAVYLCASSLTARETPLHFGNGTRLTVT.

This clone was found a few times. V is TRBV30 and J is TRBJ2-2; D possibly corresponds to TRBD1 (6 bases). The CDR3 consists of 14 residues. V was clipped by 3 bases and J by 2 bases, with 10 bases between them. Germline-derived CDR1 and CDR2 are GTSNPN and SVGIG (reference sequence). This CDR3 is CAWSGRGNTGELFF. In DNA, the CDR3 is TGTGCCTGGAGCGGCAGGGGAAACACCGGGGAGCTGTTTTTT.

At least ten counts were recorded for this clone. The rearrangement links TRBV12-3 or TRBV12-4 to TRBJ2-5, with 7 nucleotides matching TRBD1. The CDR3 extends over 12 amino acids. J was trimmed by 5 bases and V by 3 bases; bases with no gene match: 0. The CDR3 region is CASSLTGETQYF. The CDR3 nucleotides are TGTGCCAGCAGTTTGACAGGGGAGACCCAGTACTTC.

The CDR3 is CASSDSLAKNIQYF. In nucleotides, the CDR3 is TGTGCCAGTAGTGATAGTCTAGCCAAAAACATTCAGTACTTC. This chain joins TRBV19 and TRBJ2-4; no clear D gene. The V gene's germline CDR1 is LNHDA and CDR2 SQIVND (reference sequence). The CDR3 length is 14 residues. The germline V and J ends were trimmed by 5 bases and 0 bases, with 8 bases remaining between them.

This chain connects TRBV28 to TRBJ1-5; a possible D gene is TRBD1 (6 bases). This CDR3 has 15 amino acids. Germline V gene data show CDR1 as MDHEN and CDR2 as SYDVKM. The V end was cut by 6 bases, the J end by 4 bases, with 16 bases between. DNA for the CDR3: TGTGCCAGCAGCCCCCCCAGGGGAGAAAATCAGCCCCAGCATTTT. It yields the protein CASSPPRGENQPQHF.

This chain connects TRBV16 to TRBJ1-2, with 7 bases that match TRBD1. The germline gives CDR1 KGHSY, CDR2 FQNENV. CDR3 length: 14 residues. The V and J ends lost 4 bases and 5 bases, in that order; junction bases with no gene match: 7. This CDR3 reads CASSLDRAKYGYTF. As DNA, the CDR3 is TGTGCCAGCAGCCTCGACAGGGCCAAATATGGCTACACCTTC.

This sequence joins TRBV9 and TRBJ1-2; the D gene is possibly TRBD1 (5 bases). Germline values: CDR1 SGDLS, CDR2 YYNGEE. The CDR3 consists of 15 residues. The ends were cut back, 0 bases at V and 8 bases at J, with 17 bases in the middle. CDR3 protein: CASSVVGGPTEGYTF. CDR3 DNA: TGTGCCAGCAGCGTAGTGGGGGGACCGACGGAAGGCTACACCTTC.

This chain links TRBV5-4 with TRBJ2-1; weak D call: TRBD2 (5 bases). This CDR3 is 16 amino acids long. V lost 0 bases and J 6 bases, leaving 16 bases between the germline ends. Per the germline V gene, CDR1 is SGHNT and CDR2 is YYREEE (reference sequence). CDR3: CASSLAGGLSGNEQFF. CDR3 nucleotide sequence: TGTGCCAGCAGCTTGGCTGGCGGACTCTCCGGCAATGAGCAGTTCTTC.

The V and J genes are TRBV7-8 and TRBJ1-1; D gene ambiguous. Trimming shortened V by 3 bases and J by 7 bases, and 12 bases separated the two germline ends. CDR1 and CDR2 (germline): SGHVS, FQNEAQ. This CDR3 is built from 13 residues. The CDR3, as DNA: TGTGCCAGCAGCTTGAGCGGGAAGTATGAAGCTTTCTTT. It codes for CASSLSGKYEAFF.

Here the CDR3 DNA reads TGCGCCCCCCGAGGAGCGGGAGCCCACGAGCAGTACTTC. Encoded protein: CAPRGAGAHEQYF. V and J are TRBV23-1 and TRBJ2-7, with 8 bases that match TRBD2. TRBV23-1 is marked as an open reading frame, function uncertain. V shed 11 bases and J 5 bases; nucleotides not matched to a gene: 11. CDR3 length: 13 amino acids.